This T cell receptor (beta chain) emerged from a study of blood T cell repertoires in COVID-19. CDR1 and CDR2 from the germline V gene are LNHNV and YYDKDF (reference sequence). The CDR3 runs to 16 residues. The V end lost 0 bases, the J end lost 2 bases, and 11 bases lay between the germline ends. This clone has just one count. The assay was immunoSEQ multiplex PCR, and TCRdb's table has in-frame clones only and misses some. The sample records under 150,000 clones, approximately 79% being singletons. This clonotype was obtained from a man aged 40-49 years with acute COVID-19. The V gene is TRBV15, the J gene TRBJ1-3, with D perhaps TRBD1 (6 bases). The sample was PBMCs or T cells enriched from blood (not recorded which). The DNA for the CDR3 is TGTGCCACCAGCAGAGATCCCGGGACAACTGGAAACACCATATATTTT. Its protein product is CATSRDPGTTGNTIYF.